The 13 T cell receptor beta chains below come from one sample, sequenced in a study of cytomegalovirus exposure and HLA in healthy donors. Primers for the PCR totalled 60 Vbeta and 13 Jbeta. Measured with immunoSEQ multiplex PCR; TCRdb has only the in-frame clones, and not every one. The table shows some 190,000 clones, with approximately 82% occurring only once. Sequenced material: PBMCs. These receptors came from a man aged 35-49 years in good health and CMV-seropositive.

This clone is a singleton in its sample. The rearrangement uses TRBV28 and TRBJ1-5, with no clear D. V was shortened by 0 bases and J by 3 bases, with 6 bases between the two germline ends. Germline values: CDR1 MDHEN, CDR2 SYDVKM. This CDR3 region has 14 residues. CDR3 bases: TGTGCCAGCAGTTTATGGGAGCCCAATCAGCCCCAGCATTTT. Protein sequence: CASSLWEPNQPQHF.

This chain joins TRBV27 and TRBJ2-1; 9 nucleotides agree with TRBD1. Germline CDR1 MNHEY, CDR2 SMNVEV (reference sequence). The J segment lost 6 bases and the V segment lost 2 bases, leaving 8 bases of the junction unmatched. The CDR3 is 16 residues long. The CDR3 region has the DNA TGTGCCAGCAGTTTACCGACAGGGGGTATTTCCAATGAGCAGTTCTTC. It specifies CASSLPTGGISNEQFF.

The rearrangement uses TRBV9 and TRBJ2-1, with 9 bases matching TRBD1. After removal of 0 bases from V and 1 base from J, the junction contained 8 bases not matched to a gene. Germline loops: CDR1 SGDLS, CDR2 YYNGEE. The CDR3 is made up of 18 amino acids. The CDR3 here is CASSVATTGGASYNEQFF. Written as DNA, the CDR3 is TGTGCCAGCAGCGTAGCTACAACAGGGGGCGCGTCCTACAATGAGCAGTTCTTC.

CDR3 nucleotide sequence: TGTGCCAGCAGTCCCGGACTAGCGGGAGCAGATACGCAGTATTTT. It is translated as CASSPGLAGADTQYF. The rearrangement joins TRBV6-5 to TRBJ2-3, with TRBD2 matching 13 bases. Trimming at V came to 5 bases and at J to 4 bases, leaving 3 bases not matched to a gene. Germline CDR1 reads MNHEY; CDR2 reads SVGAGI. This CDR3 region has 15 residues.

This chain connects TRBV5-6 to TRBJ1-2; the D is unclear. Germline CDR1 and CDR2: SGHDT and YYEEEE. The V end lost 0 bases, the J end lost 3 bases, and 6 bases lay between the germline ends. The CDR3 contains 13 residues. CDR3 amino acids: CASSLVADYGYTF. CDR3 coding DNA: TGTGCCAGCAGCTTGGTGGCAGACTATGGCTACACCTTC.

The rearrangement links TRBV27 to TRBJ2-7; possible D gene TRBD2, 5 bases. The CDR3 is made up of 16 amino acids. From germline, CDR1 is MNHEY and CDR2 SMNVEV (reference sequence). V lost 3 bases, J lost 0 bases, and 15 bases lay in between. The CDR3 DNA is TGTGCCAGCAGTTTTGGGCGGGTTGGCACCTCCTACGAGCAGTACTTC. Amino acid sequence: CASSFGRVGTSYEQYF.

This clone was seen just once. This chain connects TRBV5-1 to TRBJ2-2; D unclear. In germline, CDR1 is SGHRS, CDR2 YFSETQ. This CDR3 region has 15 residues. The germline V and J ends were trimmed by 2 bases and 0 bases, with 8 bases remaining between them. The CDR3 region is CASSLAPTNTGELFF. The DNA of the CDR3 is TGCGCCAGCAGCTTAGCACCGACGAACACCGGGGAGCTGTTTTTT.

The rearrangement uses TRBV6-5 and TRBJ1-5, with D possibly matching TRBD1 (5 bases). The CDR3 runs 13 residues. The germline gives CDR1 MNHEY, CDR2 SVGAGI. V was pared by 5 bases and J by 6 bases, with 11 bases between. DNA of the CDR3: TGTGCCAGCAGTCCTCTCAGGGCTCAGCCCCAGCATTTT. Amino acid sequence: CASSPLRAQPQHF.

This clone was counted a few times. The J gene is TRBJ1-3, the V gene TRBV30; TRBD1 is a possible D gene (5 bases). The CDR3 spans 14 residues. The germline V and J ends were trimmed by 5 bases and 2 bases, with 13 bases remaining between them. Per the germline V gene, CDR1 is GTSNPN and CDR2 is SVGIG (reference sequence). The CDR3 loop is CAWGPRGTGNTIYF. The CDR3 DNA sequence: TGTGCCTGGGGACCTCGGGGGACTGGAAACACCATATATTTT.

The rearrangement links TRBV7-8 to TRBJ2-5, with TRBD2 identical over 7 bases. The DNA end is a closer match to TRBJ2-7, so the J assignment may be wrong. The length of the CDR3 is 15 residues. The germline gives CDR1 SGHVS, CDR2 FQNEAQ. DNA of the CDR3: TGTGCCAGCAGCTTGGGAGGTAGCGGGCTCTACGAGCAGTACTTC. Its translation: CASSLGGSGLYEQYF.

This clone has a single count. V gene TRBV10-2 combines with J gene TRBJ2-2; D is undetermined. Germline V lookup: CDR1 WSHSY, CDR2 SAAADI. V was clipped by 5 bases and J by 4 bases, with 14 bases between them. CDR3 length equals 15 residues. Here the CDR3 reads CASSTDDLGTGELFF. The CDR3 DNA is TGCGCCAGCAGTACCGACGACCTAGGCACCGGGGAGCTGTTTTTT.

This clone was seen only a few times. Other DNA sequences within the sample encode an identical CDR3. The rearrangement joins TRBV11-2 to TRBJ1-2; a possible D gene is TRBD1 (6 bases). The CDR3 covers 13 residues. Germline V gene lookup returns CDR1 SGHAT and CDR2 FQNNGV. V lost 0 bases and J lost 4, with 6 bases in between. CDR3 sequence reads: CASSLEGGYGYTF. The CDR3, as DNA: TGTGCCAGCAGCTTAGAAGGGGGCTATGGCTACACCTTC. Full variable domain (remainder filled in from reference TRBV11-2 and TRBJ1-2): EAGVAQSPRYKIIEKRQSVAFWCNPISGHATLYWYQQILGQGPKLLIQFQNNGVVDDSQLPKDRFSAERLKGVDSTLKIQPAKLEDSAVYLCASSLEGGYGYTFGSGTRLTVV.

On this clone: Other DNA sequences within the sample encode an identical CDR3. V and J are TRBV9 and TRBJ2-7, with D unclear. CDR1 and CDR2 (germline): SGDLS, YYNGEE. V dropped 7 bases and J dropped 0 bases, with 14 bases sitting between them. The CDR3 contains 14 residues. The CDR3 DNA reads TGTGCCAGCTCAAAAGGCCGGAGCTCCTACGAGCAGTACTTC. As protein: CASSKGRSSYEQYF.